This T cell receptor beta chain stems from a study of control samples from healthy donors and cancer patients. Trimming cost V 6 bases and J 2 bases, with 17 bases left between them. Germline CDR1 reads SEHNR; CDR2 reads FQNEAQ (reference sequence). The CDR3 runs 15 residues. The table came from immunoSEQ multiplex PCR; TCRdb's copy has only in-frame clones and leaves some out. Among 100,000 to 150,000 clones listed, 85% to 95% were seen once. The sequence was collected from an older man with head and neck cancer. The V call is TRBV7-9, the J call TRBJ2-7; possibly TRBD1 for D (6 bases). The sample taken for sequencing was PBMCs. CDR3 protein: CASSPGQPGTYEQYF. The CDR3 DNA sequence: TGTGCCAGCAGTCCTGGACAGCCGGGAACCTACGAGCAGTACTTC. The variable domain in full, with the rest retrieved from reference TRBV7-9 and TRBJ2-7, is DTGVSQNPRHKITKRGQNVTFRCDPISEHNRLYWYRQTLGQGPEFLTYFQNEAQLEKSRLLSDRFSAERPKGSFSTLEIQRTEQGDSAMYLCASSPGQPGTYEQYFGPGTRLTVT.